This T cell receptor beta chain was captured in a study of blood T cell repertoires in COVID-19. Here immunoSEQ multiplex PCR was the method, and the copy in TCRdb shows in-frame clones only, minus some. The sample holds over 60,000 clones, roughly 80% seen once. CDR1 and CDR2 (germline): KGHDR, SFDVKD. This CDR3 has 15 residues. Deletions cut 4 bases from V and 3 bases from J, with 14 bases between. The chain has TRBV24-1 and TRBJ1-2; tentative D call: TRBD1 (5 bases). The sequence derives from a man in his sixties with COVID-19, enrolled during active disease. Sequencing was done on a sample of peripheral blood. This CDR3 reads CATSEGPPGYYGYTF. The CDR3 region has the DNA TGTGCCACCAGTGAGGGGCCCCCCGGGTACTATGGCTACACCTTC.